What follows is one T cell receptor (beta chain) and its context. Other DNA sequences in the same sample also yield this CDR3. The data belong to a study of technical replicates of blood from a few donors. Trimming pared 0 bases from V and 1 base from J, leaving 4 bases between. Germline V gene sequence: CDR1 SGDLS, CDR2 YYNGEE. This CDR3 is built from 13 residues. Produced via immunoSEQ multiplex PCR; TCRdb's table is partial and in-frame only. Of 79,000 or so clones in the sample, about 96% were seen once. Sequencing was done on a sample of T cells isolated from PBMCs. This clonotype originated in a human donor in good health. This rearrangement joins TRBV9 to TRBJ1-1; D not resolved. This chain's CDR3 is CASSVGANTEAFF. The CDR3 DNA follows: TGTGCCAGCAGCGTAGGGGCGAACACTGAAGCTTTCTTT.